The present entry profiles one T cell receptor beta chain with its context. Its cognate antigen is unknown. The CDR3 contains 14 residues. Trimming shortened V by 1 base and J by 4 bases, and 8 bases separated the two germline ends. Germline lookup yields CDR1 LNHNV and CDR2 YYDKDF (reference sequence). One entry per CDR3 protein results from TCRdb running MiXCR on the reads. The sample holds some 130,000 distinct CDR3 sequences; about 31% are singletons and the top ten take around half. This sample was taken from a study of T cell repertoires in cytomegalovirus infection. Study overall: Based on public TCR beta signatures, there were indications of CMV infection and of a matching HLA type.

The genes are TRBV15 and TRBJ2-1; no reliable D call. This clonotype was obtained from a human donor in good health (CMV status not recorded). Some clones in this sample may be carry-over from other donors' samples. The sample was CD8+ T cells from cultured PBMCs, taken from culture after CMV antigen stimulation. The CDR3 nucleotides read TGTGCCACCAGCAGAGTGAGCACTTACAATGAGCAGTTCTTC. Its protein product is CATSRVSTYNEQFF.